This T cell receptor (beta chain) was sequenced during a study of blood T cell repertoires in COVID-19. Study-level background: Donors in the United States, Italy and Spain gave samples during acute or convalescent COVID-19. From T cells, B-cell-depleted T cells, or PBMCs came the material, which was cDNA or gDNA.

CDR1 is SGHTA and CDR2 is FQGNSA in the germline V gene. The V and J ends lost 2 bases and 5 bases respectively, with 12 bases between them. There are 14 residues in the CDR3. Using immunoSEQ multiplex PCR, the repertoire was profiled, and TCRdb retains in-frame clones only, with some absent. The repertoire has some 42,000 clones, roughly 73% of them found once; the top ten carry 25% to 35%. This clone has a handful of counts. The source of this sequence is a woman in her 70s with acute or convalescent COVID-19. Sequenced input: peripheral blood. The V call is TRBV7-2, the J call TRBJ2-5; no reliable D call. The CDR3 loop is CASSLSGLRETQYF. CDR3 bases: TGTGCCAGCAGCTTATCCGGGTTGAGGGAGACCCAGTACTTC.